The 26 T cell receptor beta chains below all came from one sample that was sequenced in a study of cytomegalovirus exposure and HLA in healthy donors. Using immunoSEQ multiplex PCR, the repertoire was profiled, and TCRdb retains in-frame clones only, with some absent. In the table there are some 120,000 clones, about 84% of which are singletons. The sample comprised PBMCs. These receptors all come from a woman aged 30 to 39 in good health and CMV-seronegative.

The CDR3 sequence is CASSSYSTGGYEQYF. In DNA form, the CDR3 reads TGTGCCAGCAGTTCATACAGCACAGGGGGCTACGAGCAGTACTTC. The V and J genes are TRBV6-6 and TRBJ2-7; the match to TRBD1 covers 8 bases. CDR1 and CDR2 from the germline V gene are MNHNY and SVGAGI (reference sequence). The junction had 8 bases not matched to a gene; V was cut back by 4 bases and J by 3 bases. CDR3 length equals 15 residues.

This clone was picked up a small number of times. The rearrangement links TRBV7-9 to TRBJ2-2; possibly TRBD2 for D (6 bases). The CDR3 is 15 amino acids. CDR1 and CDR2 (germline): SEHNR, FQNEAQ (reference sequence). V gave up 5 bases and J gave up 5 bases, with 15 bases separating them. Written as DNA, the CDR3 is TGTGCCAGCAGCGCAAGACGGGGGAGTACCGGGGAGCTGTTTTTT. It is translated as CASSARRGSTGELFF. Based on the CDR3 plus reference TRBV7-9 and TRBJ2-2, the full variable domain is DTGVSQNPRHKITKRGQNVTFRCDPISEHNRLYWYRQTLGQGPEFLTYFQNEAQLEKSRLLSDRFSAERPKGSFSTLEIQRTEQGDSAMYLCASSARRGSTGELFFGEGSRLTVL.

The CDR3 region has the DNA TGTGCCAGCAGTGACGTCCACAGCCAGGGTAACTATGGCTACACCTTC. Translation gives CASSDVHSQGNYGYTF. The chain carries TRBV6-1 and TRBJ1-2; tentative D call: TRBD1 (5 bases). This CDR3 contains 16 residues. Germline V gene data show CDR1 as MNHNS and CDR2 as SASEGT. The V end lost 3 bases, the J end lost 1 base, and 15 bases lay between the germline ends.

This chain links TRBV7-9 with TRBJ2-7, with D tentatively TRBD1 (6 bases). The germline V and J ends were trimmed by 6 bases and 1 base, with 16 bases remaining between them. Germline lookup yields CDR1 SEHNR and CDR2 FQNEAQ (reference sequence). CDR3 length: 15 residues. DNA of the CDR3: TGTGCCAGCAGTCCAGGGCAGGGGTCTTCCTACGAGCAGTACTTC. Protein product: CASSPGQGSSYEQYF.

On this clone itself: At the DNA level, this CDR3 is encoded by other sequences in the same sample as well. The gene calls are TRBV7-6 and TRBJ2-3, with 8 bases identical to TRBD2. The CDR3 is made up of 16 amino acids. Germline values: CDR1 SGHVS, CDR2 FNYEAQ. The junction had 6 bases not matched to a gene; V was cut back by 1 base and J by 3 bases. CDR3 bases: TGTGCCAGCAGCTTAGGAGCGGGGGTGGGGACAGATACGCAGTATTTT. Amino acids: CASSLGAGVGTDTQYF. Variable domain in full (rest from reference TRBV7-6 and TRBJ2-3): GAGVSQSPRYKVTKRGQDVALRCDPISGHVSLYWYRQALGQGPEFLTYFNYEAQQDKSGLPNDRFSAERPEGSISTLTIQRTEQRDSAMYRCASSLGAGVGTDTQYFGPGTRLTVL.

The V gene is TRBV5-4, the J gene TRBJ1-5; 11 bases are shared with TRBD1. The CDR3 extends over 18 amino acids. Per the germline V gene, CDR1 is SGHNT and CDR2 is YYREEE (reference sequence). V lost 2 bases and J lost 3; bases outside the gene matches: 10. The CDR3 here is CASSFRTGGGGINQPQHF. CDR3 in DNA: TGTGCCAGCAGCTTTCGGACAGGGGGCGGCGGGATCAATCAGCCCCAGCATTTT. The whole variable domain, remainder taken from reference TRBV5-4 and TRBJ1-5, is ETGVTQSPTHLIKTRGQQVTLRCSSQSGHNTVSWYQQALGQGPQFIFQYYREEENGRGNFPPRFSGLQFPNYSSELNVNALELDDSALYLCASSFRTGGGGINQPQHFGDGTRLSIL.

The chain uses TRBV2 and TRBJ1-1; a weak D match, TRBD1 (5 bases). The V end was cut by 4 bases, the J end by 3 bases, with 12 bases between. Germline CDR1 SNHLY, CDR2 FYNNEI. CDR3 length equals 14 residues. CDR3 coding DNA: TGTGCCAGCAGTGCGACACCAGGGTACACTGAAGCTTTCTTT. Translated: CASSATPGYTEAFF.

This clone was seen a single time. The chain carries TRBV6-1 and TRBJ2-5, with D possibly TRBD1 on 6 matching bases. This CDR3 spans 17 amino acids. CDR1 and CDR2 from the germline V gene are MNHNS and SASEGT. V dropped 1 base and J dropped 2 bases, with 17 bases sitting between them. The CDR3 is CASSEEIRGLGQETQYF. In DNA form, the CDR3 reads TGTGCCAGCAGTGAAGAGATTAGGGGGTTGGGGCAAGAGACCCAGTACTTC.

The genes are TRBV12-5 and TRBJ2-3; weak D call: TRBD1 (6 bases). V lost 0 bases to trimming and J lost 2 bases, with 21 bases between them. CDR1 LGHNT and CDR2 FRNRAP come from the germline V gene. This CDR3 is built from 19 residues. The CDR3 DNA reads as TGTGCTAGTGGTTTGGTACCCAGACGCCAAGGGGGTTTCACAGATACGCAGTATTTT. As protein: CASGLVPRRQGGFTDTQYF.

Here the CDR3 DNA reads TGTGCCAGCAGTCCCTGGGACAGCTCCTACGAGCAGTACTTC. This translates into CASSPWDSSYEQYF. The rearrangement uses TRBV27 and TRBJ2-7; TRBD1 matches 7 bases. The CDR3 has 14 amino acids. With V trimmed by 5 bases and J by 0 bases, 4 bases remained unmatched. Germline CDR1 reads MNHEY; CDR2 reads SMNVEV (reference sequence).

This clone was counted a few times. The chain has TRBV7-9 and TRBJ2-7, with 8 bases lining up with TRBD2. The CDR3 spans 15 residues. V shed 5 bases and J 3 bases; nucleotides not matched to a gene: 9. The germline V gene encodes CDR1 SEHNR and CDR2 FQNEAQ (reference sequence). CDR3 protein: CASSGGPGLGYEQYF. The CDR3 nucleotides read TGTGCCAGCAGCGGGGGCCCGGGACTAGGCTACGAGCAGTACTTC. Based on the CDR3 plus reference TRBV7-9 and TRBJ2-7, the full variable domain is DTGVSQNPRHKITKRGQNVTFRCDPISEHNRLYWYRQTLGQGPEFLTYFQNEAQLEKSRLLSDRFSAERPKGSFSTLEIQRTEQGDSAMYLCASSGGPGLGYEQYFGPGTRLTVT.

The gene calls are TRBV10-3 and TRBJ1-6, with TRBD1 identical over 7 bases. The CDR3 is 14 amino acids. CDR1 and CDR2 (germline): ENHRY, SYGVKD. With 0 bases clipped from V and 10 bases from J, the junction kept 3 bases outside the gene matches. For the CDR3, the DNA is TGTGCCATCAGTGAGTCGACAGGGAGCTCACCCCTCCACTTT. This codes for CAISESTGSSPLHF.

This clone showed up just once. The DNA of the CDR3 is TGCGCCAGCAGCCAAATCCAGGGAAAATCTAACTATGGCTACACCTTC. Translated: CASSQIQGKSNYGYTF. J is TRBJ1-2 and V is TRBV4-1; tentative D call: TRBD1 (5 bases). The CDR3 is 16 residues long. The V end lost 2 bases, the J end lost 0 bases, and 13 bases lay between the germline ends. Per the germline V gene, CDR1 is MGHRA and CDR2 is YSYEKL.

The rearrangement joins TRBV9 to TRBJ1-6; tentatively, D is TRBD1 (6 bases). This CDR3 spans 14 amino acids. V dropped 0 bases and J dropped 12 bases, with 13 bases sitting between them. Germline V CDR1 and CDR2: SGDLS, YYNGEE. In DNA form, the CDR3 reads TGTGCCAGCAGCGTAGAGGGGGAGTTGTTACCCCTCCACTTT. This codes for CASSVEGELLPLHF.

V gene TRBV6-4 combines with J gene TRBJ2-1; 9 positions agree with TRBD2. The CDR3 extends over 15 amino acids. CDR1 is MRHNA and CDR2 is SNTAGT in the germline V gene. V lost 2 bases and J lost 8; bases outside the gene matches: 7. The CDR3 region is CASSDVAGGHDEQFF. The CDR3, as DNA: TGTGCCAGCAGTGACGTTGCGGGGGGGCACGATGAGCAGTTCTTC.

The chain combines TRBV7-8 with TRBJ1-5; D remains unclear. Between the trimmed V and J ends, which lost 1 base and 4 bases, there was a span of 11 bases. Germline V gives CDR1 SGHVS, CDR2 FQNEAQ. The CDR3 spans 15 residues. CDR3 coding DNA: TGTGCCAGCAGCTTAGGAGGGCCGGATAATCAGCCCCAGCATTTT. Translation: CASSLGGPDNQPQHF.

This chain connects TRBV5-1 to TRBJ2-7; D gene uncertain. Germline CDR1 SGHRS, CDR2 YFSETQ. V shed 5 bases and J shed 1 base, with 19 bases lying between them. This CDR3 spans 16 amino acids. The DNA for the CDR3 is TGCGCCAGCAGATCCGAGGCGCAGATACGATCCTACGAGCAGTACTTC. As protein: CASRSEAQIRSYEQYF.

The CDR3 sequence is CASSVGSNYGYTF. The CDR3 DNA reads as TGTGCCAGCAGCGTCGGGAGTAACTATGGCTACACCTTC. The rearrangement uses TRBV7-9 and TRBJ1-2; D not certain. The length of the CDR3 is 13 residues. Trimming took off 5 bases at V and 1 base at J, with 8 bases between the two ends. Germline CDR1 and CDR2: SEHNR and FQNEAQ (reference sequence). The complete variable domain, with remaining parts taken from reference TRBV7-9 and TRBJ1-2, reads DTGVSQNPRHKITKRGQNVTFRCDPISEHNRLYWYRQTLGQGPEFLTYFQNEAQLEKSRLLSDRFSAERPKGSFSTLEIQRTEQGDSAMYLCASSVGSNYGYTFGSGTRLTVV.

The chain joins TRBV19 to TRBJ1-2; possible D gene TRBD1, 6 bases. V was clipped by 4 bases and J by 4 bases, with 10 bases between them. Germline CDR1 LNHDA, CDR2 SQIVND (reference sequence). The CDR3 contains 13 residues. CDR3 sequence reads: CASSTGQPYGYTF. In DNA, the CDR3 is TGTGCCAGTAGTACCGGACAGCCCTATGGCTACACCTTC.

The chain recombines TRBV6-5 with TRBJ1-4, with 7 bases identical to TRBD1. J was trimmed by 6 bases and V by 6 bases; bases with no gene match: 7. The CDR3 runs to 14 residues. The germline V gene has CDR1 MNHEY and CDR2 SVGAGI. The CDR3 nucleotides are TGTGCCAGCAGCCGACAGGGAAAGGATGAAAAACTGTTTTTT. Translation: CASSRQGKDEKLFF.

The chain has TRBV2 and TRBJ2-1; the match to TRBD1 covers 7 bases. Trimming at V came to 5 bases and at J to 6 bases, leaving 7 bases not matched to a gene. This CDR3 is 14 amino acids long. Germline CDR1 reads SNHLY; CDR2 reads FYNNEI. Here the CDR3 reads CASSLGPGGNEQFF. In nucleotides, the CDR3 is TGTGCCAGCAGTCTAGGTCCAGGGGGCAATGAGCAGTTCTTC.

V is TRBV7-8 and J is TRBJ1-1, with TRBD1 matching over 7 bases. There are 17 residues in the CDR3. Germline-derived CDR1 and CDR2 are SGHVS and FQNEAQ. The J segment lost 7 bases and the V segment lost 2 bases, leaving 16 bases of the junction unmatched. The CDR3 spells CASSLTTISRQGGEAFF. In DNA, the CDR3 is TGTGCCAGCAGCTTAACCACCATCTCCCGACAGGGAGGTGAAGCTTTCTTT.

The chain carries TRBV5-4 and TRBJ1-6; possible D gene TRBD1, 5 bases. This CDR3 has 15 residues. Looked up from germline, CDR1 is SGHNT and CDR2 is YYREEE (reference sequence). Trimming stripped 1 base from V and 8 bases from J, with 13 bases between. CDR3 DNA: TGTGCCAGCAGCTTGTGGGCAGGGATCGATTCACCCCTCCACTTT. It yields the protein CASSLWAGIDSPLHF.

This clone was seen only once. As DNA, the CDR3 is TGCAGCGTTGTACGGACAGGGGACGAGACCCAGTACTTC. Translation gives CSVVRTGDETQYF. The chain joins TRBV29-1 to TRBJ2-5; 9 bases are a match to TRBD1. This CDR3 contains 13 residues. Germline V lookup: CDR1 SQVTM, CDR2 ANQGSEA. V shed 4 bases, J shed 5 bases, and the junction held 5 bases outside the gene matches.

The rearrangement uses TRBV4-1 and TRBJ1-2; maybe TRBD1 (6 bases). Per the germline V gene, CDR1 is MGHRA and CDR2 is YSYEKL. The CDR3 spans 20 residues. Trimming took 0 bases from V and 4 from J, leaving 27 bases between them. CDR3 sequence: CASSQERGERKRTVGYGYTF. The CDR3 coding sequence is TGCGCCAGCAGCCAAGAAAGGGGAGAGCGAAAGAGGACAGTTGGCTATGGCTACACCTTC.

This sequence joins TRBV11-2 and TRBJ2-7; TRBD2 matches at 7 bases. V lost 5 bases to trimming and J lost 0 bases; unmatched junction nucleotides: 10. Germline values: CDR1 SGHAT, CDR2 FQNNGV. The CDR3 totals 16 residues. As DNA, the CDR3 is TGTGCCAGCAGCCCCGGAGGGAGGGGCGACTCCTACGAGCAGTACTTC. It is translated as CASSPGGRGDSYEQYF.